These 19 T cell receptor beta chains were all obtained from the same sample, sequenced in a study of blood T cell repertoires in COVID-19. Only in-frame clones appear in the TCRdb table, and some are missing; sequencing was by immunoSEQ multiplex PCR. The repertoire holds 350,000 to 550,000 clones, with 70% to 90% as singletons. The material sequenced was PBMCs or T cells enriched from blood (not recorded which). The receptors originated from a young woman with acute COVID-19.

This chain links TRBV7-9 with TRBJ2-7; D is perhaps TRBD1 (6 bases). CDR3 length equals 15 residues. V lost 3 bases and J lost 3, with 15 bases in between. The germline V gene has CDR1 SEHNR and CDR2 FQNEAQ (reference sequence). The DNA for the CDR3 is TGTGCCAGCAGCTTCGTTAGTAGAGGGGGCTACGAGCAGTACTTC. Translated: CASSFVSRGGYEQYF.

The rearrangement joins TRBV19 to TRBJ2-7; TRBD1 might be the D (5 bases). V gave up 5 bases and J gave up 4 bases, with 12 bases separating them. CDR1 LNHDA and CDR2 SQIVND come from the germline V gene (reference sequence). This CDR3 has 13 residues. CDR3 loop: CASSPGHLYEQYF. In nucleotides, the CDR3 is TGTGCCAGTAGTCCAGGACACTTATACGAGCAGTACTTC.

The CDR3 reads CASSLIRDNQPQHF. The CDR3 nucleotides are TGTGCCAGCAGCTTAATCCGGGACAATCAGCCCCAGCATTTT. The chain combines TRBV7-2 with TRBJ1-5; unclear D gene. V was pared by 2 bases and J by 3 bases, with 8 bases between. Per germline, CDR1 SGHTA and CDR2 FQGNSA. There are 14 residues in the CDR3.

The chain uses TRBV4-2 and TRBJ2-4; D unclear. The CDR3 has 13 amino acids. Germline CDR1 reads LGHNA; CDR2 reads YNFKEQ. Trimming pared 3 bases from V and 6 bases from J, leaving 9 bases between. The CDR3 is CASSHESGNIQYF. In DNA, the CDR3 is TGTGCCAGCAGCCATGAGAGTGGAAACATTCAGTACTTC.

The V and J genes are TRBV5-1 and TRBJ1-4; tentatively, D is TRBD1 (5 bases). The germline gives CDR1 SGHRS, CDR2 YFSETQ. Trimming stripped 3 bases from V and 6 bases from J, with 12 bases between. This CDR3 comprises 14 residues. DNA of the CDR3: TGCGCCAGCAGCTGGGCCACCAGGGATGAAAAACTGTTTTTT. It specifies CASSWATRDEKLFF.

V usage is TRBV7-9 and J usage is TRBJ1-2; TRBD1 might be the D (5 bases). Germline V gene lookup returns CDR1 SEHNR and CDR2 FQNEAQ (reference sequence). The CDR3 is 17 amino acids. V lost 5 bases, J lost 4 bases, and 23 bases lay in between. The CDR3 protein is CASSVKDTTLVIYGYTF. CDR3 nucleotide sequence: TGTGCCAGCAGCGTCAAGGACACAACGCTCGTGATCTATGGCTACACCTTC.

This sequence joins TRBV27 and TRBJ2-5, with D perhaps TRBD1 (6 bases). This CDR3 is 16 amino acids long. Trimming took 2 bases from V and 2 from J, leaving 15 bases between them. Germline values: CDR1 MNHEY, CDR2 SMNVEV (reference sequence). The CDR3 DNA follows: TGTGCCAGCAGTTTAACCCCAACAGGGTTTCAAGAGACCCAGTACTTC. Amino acids: CASSLTPTGFQETQYF.

The chain carries TRBV7-9 and TRBJ2-1, with a tentative D call TRBD2 (6 bases). Trimming removed 1 base from V and 4 bases from J, with 17 bases in between. The CDR3 contains 17 residues. The germline V gene encodes CDR1 SEHNR and CDR2 FQNEAQ (reference sequence). Here the CDR3 reads CASSLDSGGGSYNEQFF. The CDR3, as DNA: TGTGCCAGCAGCTTAGATAGCGGCGGAGGTTCTTACAATGAGCAGTTCTTC. The full variable domain, in which reference TRBV7-9 and TRBJ2-1 provide the parts outside the CDR3, is DTGVSQNPRHKITKRGQNVTFRCDPISEHNRLYWYRQTLGQGPEFLTYFQNEAQLEKSRLLSDRFSAERPKGSFSTLEIQRTEQGDSAMYLCASSLDSGGGSYNEQFFGPGTRLTVL.

Here the CDR3 reads CASSPQVYEQYF. CDR3 bases: TGTGCCAGCAGCCCTCAGGTCTACGAGCAGTACTTC. This sequence joins TRBV7-2 and TRBJ2-7; unclear D gene. V was clipped by 5 bases and J by 3 bases, with 8 bases between them. The CDR3 consists of 12 residues. CDR1 and CDR2 (germline): SGHTA, FQGNSA. The variable domain in full, with the rest retrieved from reference TRBV7-2 and TRBJ2-7, is GAGVSQSPSNKVTEKGKDVELRCDPISGHTALYWYRQSLGQGLEFLIYFQGNSAPDKSGLPSDRFSAERTGGSVSTLTIQRTQQEDSAVYLCASSPQVYEQYFGPGTRLTVT.

The rearrangement uses TRBV15 and TRBJ2-2; D gene ambiguous. CDR3 length equals 14 residues. V dropped 0 bases and J dropped 7 bases, with 9 bases sitting between them. Germline V gives CDR1 LNHNV, CDR2 YYDKDF (reference sequence). The CDR3, as DNA: TGTGCCACCAGCAGAGATCTTTCGGGCGGGGAGCTGTTTTTT. The encoded protein is CATSRDLSGGELFF.

The rearrangement joins TRBV28 to TRBJ1-5; the match to TRBD1 covers 11 bases. Looked up from germline, CDR1 is MDHEN and CDR2 is SYDVKM. This CDR3 is 13 amino acids long. Trimming removed 6 bases from V and 5 bases from J; junction bases left unmatched: 0. The CDR3: CASRGQGDQPQHF. The CDR3, as DNA: TGTGCCAGCAGGGGACAGGGGGATCAGCCCCAGCATTTT.

The chain joins TRBV6-5 to TRBJ2-1; 11 bases line up with TRBD2. The germline gives CDR1 MNHEY, CDR2 SVGAGI. The CDR3 sequence is 12 residues long. Trimming cost V 5 bases and J 15 bases; bases outside gene matches: 6. The CDR3 is CASSQTSGSMFF. CDR3 in DNA: TGTGCCAGCAGTCAAACTAGCGGGAGTATGTTCTTC.

DNA of the CDR3: TGTGCCAGCATTCCGGGACAGGTCCTGGAGCAGCCCCAGCATTTT. Protein sequence: CASIPGQVLEQPQHF. V gene TRBV6-6 combines with J gene TRBJ1-5; TRBD1 matches 8 bases. The J segment lost 7 bases and the V segment lost 7 bases, leaving 12 bases of the junction unmatched. The CDR3 consists of 15 residues. Germline V lookup: CDR1 MNHNY, CDR2 SVGAGI (reference sequence).

In DNA form, the CDR3 reads TGTGCCAGCAGTGACATAATAAGACAGGGGAGCACAGATACGCAGTATTTT. This sequence encodes CASSDIIRQGSTDTQYF. V usage is TRBV2 and J usage is TRBJ2-3; 8 nucleotides match TRBD1. The junction had 8 bases not matched to a gene; V was cut back by 3 bases and J by 0 bases. The CDR3 is 17 residues long. Germline V CDR1 and CDR2: SNHLY, FYNNEI.

The rearrangement uses TRBV2 and TRBJ2-1; a possible D gene is TRBD2 (6 bases). The germline V gene encodes CDR1 SNHLY and CDR2 FYNNEI. With 6 bases removed from V and 10 bases from J, the gap between germline ends came to 13 bases. The CDR3 totals 12 residues. The CDR3, as DNA: TGTGCCAGCAGCCTTAGCGGAGAAGAGCAGTTCTTC. It encodes CASSLSGEEQFF.

This clone has a single count. The chain recombines TRBV6-5 with TRBJ1-5; 7 bases match TRBD1. Germline assignment: CDR1 MNHEY and CDR2 SVGAGI. This CDR3 is built from 15 residues. V shed 4 bases and J 3 bases; nucleotides not matched to a gene: 6. CDR3 nucleotides: TGTGCCAGCAGTTCCAGGGACAGACCCAATCAGCCCCAGCATTTT. Its protein is CASSSRDRPNQPQHF.

This clone was detected only a few times. The chain uses TRBV29-1 and TRBJ2-5; tentatively, D is TRBD2 (6 bases). Germline V gene sequence: CDR1 SQVTM, CDR2 ANQGSEA. V lost 5 bases and J 3 bases, leaving 10 bases between the germline ends. This CDR3 is built from 12 residues. The chain's CDR3 is CSVYPGEETQYF. CDR3 nucleotides: TGCAGCGTTTACCCGGGGGAAGAGACCCAGTACTTC.

This clone was seen more than once but under ten times. The V call is TRBV5-4, the J call TRBJ1-1; TRBD1 is a possible D gene (6 bases). V was trimmed by 1 base and J by 8 bases, leaving 9 bases between them. The germline V gene has CDR1 SGHNT and CDR2 YYREEE (reference sequence). CDR3 length: 12 residues. CDR3 loop: CASSLLTGEAFF. Written as DNA, the CDR3 is TGTGCCAGCAGCTTGCTGACAGGAGAAGCTTTCTTT.

This chain links TRBV3-1 (or the pseudogene TRBV3-2) with TRBJ1-6, with a possible D match to TRBD1 (5 bases). This CDR3 is built from 16 residues. Trimming stripped 5 bases from V and 7 bases from J, with 18 bases between. The germline V gene encodes CDR1 LGHDT and CDR2 YNNKEL (reference sequence). CDR3 amino acids: CASSNDSFVANSPLHF. The DNA of the CDR3 is TGTGCCAGCAGCAATGACAGTTTTGTGGCCAATTCACCCCTCCACTTT.